The next 8 T cell receptor delta chains were all read from a single sample in a study of gamma-delta chains in newborns, infants, children. TCRdb applied CATT to the reads for clone calling. The table has some 5,700 delta-chain clones, roughly 2% seen once. Sequenced sample: blood. These receptors came from a child who was a newborn, infant or young child, either healthy, febrile or measles-vaccinated (not recorded which).

Many counts were recorded for this clone. This likely came from a read error, as a far larger clone is one base away. In DNA form, the CDR3 reads TGTGCCTGTGACGCACTGGGGGATACAGCACAACTCTTCTTT. This encodes CACDALGDTAQLFF. This chain joins TRDV2 and TRDJ2; 10 nucleotides align to TRDD3. Germline lookup yields CDR1 GEAIGNYY and CDR2 EKD. Germline trimming cut 3 bases from V and 5 bases from J; bases unmatched to any gene: 2. The CDR3 is 14 amino acids.

A remark on this clone: At one of its ends the junction is not consistent with the germline gene, which may arise from a read error. The same CDR3 also results from other DNA sequences found in this sample. The gene calls are TRDV2 and TRDJ1; tentatively, D is TRDD3 (5 bases). Germline assignment: CDR1 GEAIGNYY and CDR2 EKD. The CDR3 covers 14 residues. CDR3 in amino acids: CACDTLGYTDKLIF. In DNA, the CDR3 is TGCGCCTGTGACACTCTGGGATACACCGATAAACTCATCTTT.

About this clone: This likely reflects a read error, since a far larger clone is one base away. Additional DNA sequences in this sample encode the identical CDR3. This chain uses TRDV2 with TRDJ3; 7 bases agree with TRDD3. Germline V gives CDR1 GEAIGNYY, CDR2 EKD. The CDR3 runs to 18 residues. In DNA, the CDR3 is TGTGCTTGTGACACCTGGGGGTCGAGCTCCTGGGACACCCGACAGATGTTTTTC. Protein sequence: CACDTWGSSSWDTRQMFF.

Of note for this clone: At the DNA level, this CDR3 is encoded by other sequences in the same sample as well. This chain uses TRDV1 with TRDJ1, with D maybe TRDD3 (8 bases). The CDR3 sequence is 20 residues long. Germline V gene lookup returns CDR1 TSWWSYY and CDR2 QGS. Trimming stripped 2 bases from V and 0 bases from J, with 25 bases between. CDR3 sequence reads: CALGEGVPTRDTEDTDKLIF. CDR3 coding DNA: TGTGCTCTTGGGGAAGGGGTTCCTACGAGGGATACGGAGGACACCGATAAACTCATCTTT.

With regard to this clone: TCRdb attributes to this sequence the protein of a much larger clone, which differs from the DNA translation at residue 15; a read error is likely, and the protein displayed is translated from the DNA. The chain is built from TRDV2 and TRDJ3; 12 nucleotides line up with TRDD3. Germline values: CDR1 GEAIGNYY, CDR2 EKD. The CDR3 loop spans 17 amino acids. The CDR3: CACDLLGDTWDTRQVFF. The CDR3 DNA reads as TGTGCCTGTGACCTACTGGGGGATACCTGGGACACCCGACAGGTGTTTTTC.

With respect to this clone: The protein given by TCRdb reflects a much larger clone and differs at residue 10 from this DNA's translation, likely from a read error; the protein shown is the DNA's translation. The chain has TRDV1 and TRDJ1; tentative D call: TRDD3 (6 bases). The length of the CDR3 is 17 residues. Germline CDR1 reads TSWWSYY; CDR2 reads QGS. The V gene lost 5 bases and the J gene lost 4 bases, with 23 bases spanning the gap. CDR3 sequence: CALGKGPYWEMIDKLIF. The CDR3 DNA reads as TGTGCTCTTGGGAAGGGTCCTTACTGGGAGATGATCGATAAACTCATCTTT.

To note about this clone: TCRdb shows a much larger clone's protein in place of this DNA's translation, and the two differ at residue 13, likely through a read error; the protein shown is translated from the DNA. V and J are TRDV2 and TRDJ3; 12 bases fit TRDD3. After removal of 0 bases from V and 5 bases from J, the junction contained 10 bases not matched to a gene. The CDR3 totals 20 residues. The germline gives CDR1 GEAIGNYY, CDR2 EKD. The CDR3 sequence: CACDTVVLGDTDGDTRQMFF. CDR3 bases: TGTGCCTGTGACACCGTCGTACTGGGGGATACAGACGGGGACACCCGACAGATGTTTTTC.

This clone was detected only a few times. Being one base from a much bigger clone, this may be a read error. Other DNA sequences within the sample encode an identical CDR3. V is TRDV2 and J is TRDJ3; 9 bases match TRDD3. The CDR3 covers 19 residues. CDR1 is GEAIGNYY, CDR2 EKD, per germline. CDR3 DNA sequence: TGTGCCTGTGACTCTATGGGGGATAATGGCTCCTGGGACACCCGGCAGATGTTTTTC. It is translated as CACDSMGDNGSWDTRQMFF.